These 31 T cell receptor beta chains were sequenced from one sample in a study of blood T cells in healthy people across ages (dated by TCRdb to the mid-2010s). The library was prepared using 5' RACE. Instrument used: Illumina HiSeq 2500. The second PCR ran for about 7 to 11 cycles and used a J-beta primer mix along with a sample-barcoded 5' primer. TCRdb reanalyzed the raw reads on its own, using fastp at Q25 for trimming and MiXCR for clone calling, and kept in-frame beta chains. Rows are unified per CDR3 protein, each entry keeping the most common DNA and genes. In all, the sample holds hundreds of thousands of distinct CDR3 sequences, and over 45% of those were seen once. The ten largest clones represent 22% of the sample. The sequencing sample was made of blood. These receptors were obtained from a man aged 25 to 45 in good health.

This clonotype was picked up a small number of times. The rearrangement uses TRBV25-1 and TRBJ2-5; D possibly corresponds to TRBD1 (5 bases). CDR1 and CDR2 from the germline V gene are MGHDK and SYGVNS. This CDR3 is built from 13 residues. Trimming shortened V by 4 bases and J by 5 bases, and 11 bases separated the two germline ends. The CDR3 region has the DNA TGTGCCAGCAGTGTTCCAGGGATGGAGACCCAGTACTTC. Translating gives CASSVPGMETQYF.

In this sample, this clonotype turned up a few times. This chain joins TRBV29-1 and TRBJ2-7, with 11 nucleotides matching TRBD1. This CDR3 is built from 14 residues. The V and J ends lost 3 bases and 8 bases, in that order; junction bases with no gene match: 9. CDR1 and CDR2 (germline): SQVTM, ANQGSEA. The CDR3 loop is CSVDVTGTGGQQYF. In DNA, the CDR3 is TGCAGCGTTGACGTAACGGGGACAGGGGGTCAGCAGTACTTC.

V is TRBV4-2 and J is TRBJ2-3, with D perhaps matching TRBD1 (5 bases). V was cut by 4 bases and J by 2 bases, with 16 bases left in between. From germline, CDR1 is LGHNA and CDR2 YNFKEQ. The CDR3 has 16 amino acids. The CDR3 DNA reads as TGTGCCAGCAGCCCGCTTGGGGCAGTGGACACAGATACGCAGTATTTT. It encodes CASSPLGAVDTDTQYF.

The chain couples TRBV20-1 to TRBJ2-7, with D unclear. There are 14 residues in the CDR3. Germline CDR1 is DFQATT and CDR2 is SNEGSKA (reference sequence). Deletions cut 1 base from V and 2 bases from J, with 12 bases between. CDR3 loop: CSARGVVLTYEQYF. The CDR3 bases are TGCAGTGCTAGAGGGGTAGTCCTAACCTACGAGCAGTACTTC.

The J gene is TRBJ2-1, the V gene TRBV7-9, with D hard to call. CDR1 and CDR2 (germline): SEHNR, FQNEAQ (reference sequence). The CDR3 extends over 13 amino acids. V gave up 8 bases and J gave up 5 bases, with 13 bases separating them. CDR3 nucleotide sequence: TGTGCCAGCGGGCATAGGAAAAACAATGAGCAGTTCTTC. Amino acid sequence: CASGHRKNNEQFF.

This clonotype showed up just once. J is TRBJ2-7 and V is TRBV7-8; D gene unclear. The germline V and J ends were trimmed by 5 bases and 4 bases, with 12 bases remaining between them. Germline V CDR1 and CDR2: SGHVS, FQNEAQ. This CDR3 is 13 amino acids long. The CDR3 protein is CASSLQVVYEQYF. CDR3 nucleotide sequence: TGTGCCAGCAGCCTCCAAGTGGTGTACGAGCAGTACTTC.

This sequence joins TRBV5-1 and TRBJ2-5; D not resolved. Germline V gene data show CDR1 as SGHRS and CDR2 as YFSETQ. V shed 0 bases and J shed 2 bases, with 8 bases lying between them. This CDR3 is built from 14 residues. CDR3 nucleotide sequence: TGCGCCAGCAGCTTGGGAGAAGGACAAGAGACCCAGTACTTC. Its protein is CASSLGEGQETQYF. The variable domain in full, completed from reference TRBV5-1 and TRBJ2-5, reads KAGVTQTPRYLIKTRGQQVTLSCSPISGHRSVSWYQQTPGQGLQFLFEYFSETQRNKGNFPGRFSGRQFSNSRSEMNVSTLELGDSALYLCASSLGEGQETQYFGPGTRLLVL.

This clonotype came up a few times. This chain links TRBV6-2 or TRBV6-3 with TRBJ2-3, with D unclear. V was clipped by 2 bases and J by 4 bases, with 10 bases between them. This CDR3 has 14 amino acids. CDR1 and CDR2 (germline): MNHEY, SVGEGT. CDR3 sequence reads: CASSYLGFADTQYF. The CDR3 region has the DNA TGTGCCAGCAGTTACCTCGGGTTTGCAGATACGCAGTATTTT.

The CDR3 protein is CASSGRQGQGEQYF. The CDR3 region has the DNA TGTGCCAGCAGCGGACGACAGGGCCAAGGGGAGCAGTACTTC. The V and J genes are TRBV9 and TRBJ2-5, with 7 bases that match TRBD1. Germline CDR1 reads SGDLS; CDR2 reads YYNGEE. J was trimmed by 11 bases and V by 3 bases; bases with no gene match: 13. The CDR3 sequence is 14 residues long. Full variable domain (outside the CDR3, taken from reference TRBV9 and TRBJ2-5): DSGVTQTPKHLITATGQRVTLRCSPRSGDLSVYWYQQSLDQGLQFLIQYYNGEERAKGNILERFSAQQFPDLHSELNLSSLELGDSALYFCASSGRQGQGEQYFGPGTRLLVL.

CDR3 region: CATSRAGGTEAFF. CDR3 nucleotides: TGTGCCACCAGCAGAGCGGGGGGCACTGAAGCTTTCTTT. The gene calls are TRBV15 and TRBJ1-1; tentatively, D is TRBD1 (5 bases). CDR3 length equals 13 residues. V was cut by 1 base and J by 4 bases, with 7 bases left in between. The germline V gene has CDR1 LNHNV and CDR2 YYDKDF (reference sequence).

This clonotype has a handful of counts. The rearrangement joins TRBV4-3 to TRBJ2-7; a weak D match, TRBD2 (5 bases). Germline CDR1 and CDR2: LGHNA and YSLEER. This CDR3 is built from 15 residues. The V gene lost 0 bases and the J gene lost 4 bases, with 13 bases spanning the gap. The CDR3 bases are TGCGCCAGCAGCCAAGATCGAGGGTACCCATACGAGCAGTACTTC. As protein: CASSQDRGYPYEQYF.

This clonotype was counted between two and nine times. The chain is built from TRBV29-1 and TRBJ2-1; 7 bases are a match to TRBD2. J lost 1 base, V lost 0 bases, and 12 bases had no gene match. Germline V gene sequence: CDR1 SQVTM, CDR2 ANQGSEA. The CDR3 has 18 amino acids. CDR3 loop: CSVEDPGRAGGSYNEQFF. The CDR3 DNA reads TGCAGCGTTGAAGATCCCGGTAGGGCCGGGGGGTCCTACAATGAGCAGTTCTTC.

The chain combines TRBV15 with TRBJ2-4; maybe TRBD2 (6 bases). The J call is doubtful: the DNA matches TRBJ2-7 better. This CDR3 has 16 amino acids. Germline CDR1 and CDR2: LNHNV and YYDKDF (reference sequence). CDR3: CATSREGFSWNYEQYF. In nucleotides, the CDR3 is TGTGCCACCAGCAGGGAGGGATTCTCTTGGAACTACGAGCAGTACTTC.

Comments on this clonotype: One end of the junction fails to match germline, which may point to a read error. The chain is built from TRBV7-2 and TRBJ2-7, with a tentative D call TRBD1 (6 bases). Germline lookup yields CDR1 SGHTA and CDR2 FQGNSA. The CDR3 totals 13 residues. In DNA, the CDR3 is TGTGCCAGCAGCTTAATTGGGGGCTACGAGCAGTGCTTC. Translating gives CASSLIGGYEQCF.

The V gene is TRBV29-1, the J gene TRBJ2-1; TRBD1 matches 10 bases. CDR1 and CDR2 (germline): SQVTM, ANQGSEA. This CDR3 comprises 13 residues. V gave up 4 bases and J gave up 8 bases; unmatched junction bases: 5. The chain's CDR3 is CSVGQGAQDEQFF. DNA of the CDR3: TGCAGCGTTGGACAGGGGGCGCAGGATGAGCAGTTCTTC.

The V gene is TRBV7-9, the J gene TRBJ1-3, with 8 nucleotides matching TRBD1. Germline CDR1 is SEHNR and CDR2 is FQNEAQ (reference sequence). CDR3 size: 15 residues. V was pared by 5 bases and J by 3 bases, with 6 bases of the junction left unmatched. The CDR3 here is CASSPPTGDGNTIYF. Written as DNA, the CDR3 is TGTGCCAGCAGCCCCCCGACAGGGGATGGAAACACCATATATTTT. Supplemented by reference TRBV7-9 and TRBJ1-3, the full variable domain reads DTGVSQNPRHKITKRGQNVTFRCDPISEHNRLYWYRQTLGQGPEFLTYFQNEAQLEKSRLLSDRFSAERPKGSFSTLEIQRTEQGDSAMYLCASSPPTGDGNTIYFGEGSWLTVV.

The CDR3 DNA is TGCAGTGCTAGAGAGCAGGTTGAAAAACTGTTTTTT. This translates into CSAREQVEKLFF. The genes are TRBV20-1 and TRBJ1-4; no definite D call. CDR3 size: 12 residues. V was cut by 0 bases and J by 7 bases, with 6 bases left in between. Per germline, CDR1 DFQATT and CDR2 SNEGSKA (reference sequence).

J is TRBJ2-7 and V is TRBV11-1; 9 bases map to TRBD2. CDR1 is SGHAT and CDR2 is FQDESV in the germline V gene (reference sequence). The CDR3 is made up of 16 amino acids. With V trimmed by 5 bases and J by 2 bases, 10 bases remained unmatched. CDR3 DNA: TGTGCCAGCAGCGGTAGGACTAGCGTATTCGCCTACGAGCAGTACTTC. It translates to CASSGRTSVFAYEQYF.

J is TRBJ2-7 and V is TRBV28; D not resolved. Looked up from germline, CDR1 is MDHEN and CDR2 is SYDVKM. Trimming cost V 2 bases and J 1 base, with 12 bases left between them. There are 15 residues in the CDR3. CDR3 sequence: CASSLVSQISYEQYF. In DNA form, the CDR3 reads TGTGCCAGCAGTTTAGTGAGTCAGATTTCCTACGAGCAGTACTTC. Full variable domain (missing parts from reference TRBV28 and TRBJ2-7): DVKVTQSSRYLVKRTGEKVFLECVQDMDHENMFWYRQDPGLGLRLIYFSYDVKMKEKGDIPEGYSVSREKKERFSLILESASTNQTSMYLCASSLVSQISYEQYFGPGTRLTVT.

The CDR3 region is CSVDKGRNQFF. As DNA, the CDR3 is TGCAGCGTTGATAAGGGTAGGAATCAGTTCTTC. This chain links TRBV29-1 with TRBJ2-1; no clear D. CDR1 is SQVTM and CDR2 is ANQGSEA in the germline V gene. CDR3 size: 11 residues. Trimming removed 3 bases at V and 13 bases at J, with 13 bases between.

V gene TRBV18 combines with J gene TRBJ2-1, with no clear D. V gave up 5 bases and J gave up 5 bases, with 10 bases separating them. The CDR3 sequence is 13 residues long. The V gene's germline CDR1 is KGHSH and CDR2 LQKENI. The CDR3 nucleotides read TGTGCCAGCTCAGACCAGAGAGACAATGAGCAGTTCTTC. Protein: CASSDQRDNEQFF.

This clonotype was observed at least ten times. Here the CDR3 reads CSADRTGSKNIQYF. In DNA, the CDR3 is TGCAGTGCTGACCGGACAGGGTCCAAAAACATTCAGTACTTC. The rearrangement joins TRBV20-1 to TRBJ2-4; TRBD1 matches 8 bases. Germline V gene sequence: CDR1 DFQATT, CDR2 SNEGSKA (reference sequence). The CDR3 is 14 amino acids. V was clipped by 5 bases and J by 2 bases; unmatched bases: 5.

This clonotype occurred a few times. This chain connects TRBV5-1 to TRBJ2-7; no reliable D call. CDR1 is SGHRS and CDR2 is YFSETQ in the germline V gene. V shed 4 bases and J shed 6 bases, with 17 bases lying between them. The CDR3 length is 14 residues. The DNA of the CDR3 is TGCGCCAGCAGCCCTGACAAAGGAGACGGCGAGCAGTACTTC. This codes for CASSPDKGDGEQYF.

This clonotype was counted only a few times. This chain links TRBV3-1 with TRBJ2-6; 8 bases match TRBD2. The V and J ends lost 2 bases and 2 bases, in that order; junction bases with no gene match: 8. Per the germline V gene, CDR1 is LGHDT and CDR2 is YNNKEL (reference sequence). The CDR3 sequence is 18 residues long. CDR3 nucleotides: TGTGCCAGCAGCCAATCCCACGGGAGGGTAACTGGGGCCAACGTCCTGACTTTC. It specifies CASSQSHGRVTGANVLTF.

The chain recombines TRBV12-3 or TRBV12-4 with TRBJ2-4; D not certain. There are 12 residues in the CDR3. Trimming took off 2 bases at V and 9 bases at J, with 8 bases between the two ends. The CDR3 DNA reads as TGTGCCAGCAGTTTATTCCAGCGCATTCAGTACTTC. Translating gives CASSLFQRIQYF.

The V and J genes are TRBV7-2 and TRBJ2-5; 10 nucleotides match TRBD2. Trimming took 6 bases from V and 5 from J; bases not matched to a gene: 15. Germline assignment: CDR1 SGHTA and CDR2 FQGNSA. The CDR3 runs to 17 residues. CDR3 sequence: CASSRNSPAGGFETQYF. CDR3 coding DNA: TGTGCCAGCAGTCGGAACTCACCAGCGGGGGGGTTTGAGACCCAGTACTTC.

The sample holds a few counts of this clonotype. V usage is TRBV7-2 and J usage is TRBJ2-3, with no clear D. Germline lookup yields CDR1 SGHTA and CDR2 FQGNSA. This CDR3 spans 14 amino acids. Trimming took off 5 bases at V and 3 bases at J, with 12 bases between the two ends. CDR3 coding DNA: TGTGCCAGCAGCGCCGAATGGGCTACAGATACGCAGTATTTT. Amino acids: CASSAEWATDTQYF.

The V and J genes are TRBV24-1 and TRBJ2-4; D unclear. Germline V gives CDR1 KGHDR, CDR2 SFDVKD. This CDR3 spans 12 amino acids. Trimming pared 3 bases from V and 13 bases from J, leaving 12 bases between. CDR3 nucleotides: TGTGCCACCAGTGATGCATCTACACAGCAGTACTTC. Its protein product is CATSDASTQQYF.

This clonotype was counted a few times. The CDR3 DNA reads as TGTGCCAGCAGCCAAGGAGGACAGGGTAGCTATGGCGGCTACACCTTC. It encodes CASSQGGQGSYGGYTF. The genes are TRBV3-1 and TRBJ1-2; 8 bases fit TRBD1. With V trimmed by 1 base and J by 8 bases, 12 bases remained unmatched. Germline V gene lookup returns CDR1 LGHDT and CDR2 YNNKEL (reference sequence). The CDR3 sequence is 16 residues long.

V is TRBV13 and J is TRBJ2-1, with a weak D call TRBD1 (5 bases). Trimming stripped 1 base from V and 8 bases from J, with 12 bases between. Per germline, CDR1 PRHDT and CDR2 FYEKMQ (reference sequence). The CDR3 length is 14 residues. CDR3 nucleotides: TGTGCCAGCAGCTTAGAAGTAATAGGGGATGAGCAGTTCTTC. Residues: CASSLEVIGDEQFF.

This clonotype has more than one count but fewer than ten. The genes are TRBV21-1 and TRBJ2-5; the table assigns TRBD1, which was not confirmed against the DNA. TRBV21-1 is classified as a pseudogene. The CDR3 covers 17 residues. The CDR3 loop reads CASSETWTVPPRETQYF. The DNA of the CDR3 is TGTGCCAGCAGCGAAACTTGGACAGTCCCACCCAGGGAGACCCAGTACTTC.